This entry is about one T cell receptor beta chain. This sample was included in a study of human thymus T cells. The CDR3 contains 16 residues. Losses at the gene ends were 3 bases for V and 7 bases for J; bases not matched to a gene: 14. Per germline, CDR1 SQVTM and CDR2 ANQGSEA. This table comes from immunoSEQ multiplex PCR, and its TCRdb copy is limited to in-frame clones, with some not included. The sample lists some 80,000 clones; around 96% were seen once. Thymic tissue was derived from resections collected during corrective heart surgery. The people who donated were healthy Finnish babies having corrective surgery for congenital heart defects.

The chain links TRBV29-1 to TRBJ1-4; 7 bases fit TRBD1. Material for sequencing was thymus tissue. This receptor was identified in a boy under three years old with a congenital heart defect but otherwise immunologically healthy. The CDR3 region has the DNA TGCAGCGTTGAGTTGGACAGGAAAGACTACGCTGAAAAACTGTTTTTT. It yields the protein CSVELDRKDYAEKLFF.